This T cell receptor (beta chain) was documented in a study of Ad26.COV2.S vaccination and SARS-CoV-2 variants. Study background: Intramuscular Ad26.COV2.S doses were given once or twice, 56 days apart.

Assay: immunoSEQ multiplex PCR; the TCRdb copy retains only in-frame clones and omits some. The sample consists of a few hundred thousand clones, 88% of them appearing once. Study-level findings and limits: Breadth, reportedly substantial, characterized the spike-specific CD8+ and CD4+ T cell responses after vaccination.

As for treatment: about 20 received Ad26.COV2.S at low or high dose, single or two shots; 5 received placebo; per-sample allocation not given. Day 63 after the first vaccine or placebo injection was the time point for sampling. This adult donor, from Boston, was 18-55 years old. Vaccine was an Ad26 vector expressing Wuhan-strain SARS-CoV-2 spike. With regard to this clone: Its target is not known.

Deletions cut 3 bases from V and 9 bases from J, with 21 bases between. This CDR3 spans 17 amino acids. The germline V gene has CDR1 MNHEY and CDR2 SVGEGT. The chain links TRBV6-2 or TRBV6-3 to TRBJ1-6, with a tentative D call TRBD1 (6 bases). Sequencing used peripheral blood, obtained in a trial of Ad26.COV2.S vaccine versus placebo. The sequence was collected from a person aged 18-65 years who received the Ad26.COV2.S COVID-19 vaccine or a placebo. The CDR3 loop reads CASSYVGTPTEGSPLHF. The CDR3 nucleotides are TGTGCCAGCAGTTATGTGGGGACACCCACAGAAGGTTCACCCCTCCACTTT.